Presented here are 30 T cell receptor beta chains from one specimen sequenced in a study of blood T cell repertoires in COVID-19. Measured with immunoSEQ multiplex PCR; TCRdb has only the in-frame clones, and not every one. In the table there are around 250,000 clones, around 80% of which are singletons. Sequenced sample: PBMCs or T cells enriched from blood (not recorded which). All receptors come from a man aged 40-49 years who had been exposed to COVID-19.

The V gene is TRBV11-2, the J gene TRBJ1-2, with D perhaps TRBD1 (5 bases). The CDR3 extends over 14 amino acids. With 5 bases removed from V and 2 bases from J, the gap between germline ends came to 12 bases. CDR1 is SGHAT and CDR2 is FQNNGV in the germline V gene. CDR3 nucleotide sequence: TGTGCCAGCAGCCCCGGGGGGTCCAACTATGGCTACACCTTC. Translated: CASSPGGSNYGYTF.

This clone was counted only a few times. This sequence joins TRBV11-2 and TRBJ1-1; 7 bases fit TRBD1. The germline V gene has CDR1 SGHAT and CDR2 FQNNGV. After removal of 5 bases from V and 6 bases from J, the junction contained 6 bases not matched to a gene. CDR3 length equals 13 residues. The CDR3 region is CASSILQGSEAFF. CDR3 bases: TGTGCCAGCAGCATACTACAGGGGTCTGAAGCTTTCTTT.

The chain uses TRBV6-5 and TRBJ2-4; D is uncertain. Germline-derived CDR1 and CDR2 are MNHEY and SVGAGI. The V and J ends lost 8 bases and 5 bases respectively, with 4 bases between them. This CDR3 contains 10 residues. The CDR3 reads CASGENIQYF. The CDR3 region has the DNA TGTGCCAGCGGAGAAAACATTCAGTACTTC.

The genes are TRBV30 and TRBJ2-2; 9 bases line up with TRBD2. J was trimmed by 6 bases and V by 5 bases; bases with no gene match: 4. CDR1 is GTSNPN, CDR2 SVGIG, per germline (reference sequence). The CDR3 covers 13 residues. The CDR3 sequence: CAWAGGPPGELFF. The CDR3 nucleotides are TGTGCCTGGGCGGGAGGGCCTCCCGGGGAGCTGTTTTTT.

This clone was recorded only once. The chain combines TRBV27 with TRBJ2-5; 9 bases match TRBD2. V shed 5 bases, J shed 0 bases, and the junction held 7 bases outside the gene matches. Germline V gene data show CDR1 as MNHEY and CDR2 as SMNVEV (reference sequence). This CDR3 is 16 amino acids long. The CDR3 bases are TGTGCCAGCAGTCCCGGGACTAGCAGCTACCAAGAGACCCAGTACTTC. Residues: CASSPGTSSYQETQYF.

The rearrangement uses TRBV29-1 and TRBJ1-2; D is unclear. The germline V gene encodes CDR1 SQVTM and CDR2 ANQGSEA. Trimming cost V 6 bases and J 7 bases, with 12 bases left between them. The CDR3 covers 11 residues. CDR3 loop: CSVAVSGGYTF. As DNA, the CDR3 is TGCAGCGTCGCGGTATCGGGTGGCTACACCTTC.

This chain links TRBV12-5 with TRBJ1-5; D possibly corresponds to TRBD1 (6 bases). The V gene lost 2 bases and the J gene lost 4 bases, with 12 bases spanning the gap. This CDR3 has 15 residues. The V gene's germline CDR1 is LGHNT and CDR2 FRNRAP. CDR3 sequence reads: CASGLLTGSNQPQHF. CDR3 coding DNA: TGTGCTAGTGGTTTGTTGACAGGAAGTAATCAGCCCCAGCATTTT.

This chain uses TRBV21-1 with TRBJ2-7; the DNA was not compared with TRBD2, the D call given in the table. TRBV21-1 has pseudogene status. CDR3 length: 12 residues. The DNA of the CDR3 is TGTGCCAGCAGCAATTATCCCTACGAGCAGTACTTC. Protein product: CASSNYPYEQYF.

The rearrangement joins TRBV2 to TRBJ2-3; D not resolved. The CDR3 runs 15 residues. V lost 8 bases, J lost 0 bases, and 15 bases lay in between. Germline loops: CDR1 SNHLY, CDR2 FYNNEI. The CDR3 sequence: CASGLASGSTDTQYF. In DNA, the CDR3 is TGTGCCAGCGGCCTCGCTTCCGGGAGCACAGATACGCAGTATTTT.

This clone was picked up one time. CDR3 nucleotide sequence: TGTGCCAGCACACCACAGGGGATTCTTGAAGCTTTCTTT. This encodes CASTPQGILEAFF. The V and J genes are TRBV3-1 (or the pseudogene TRBV3-2) and TRBJ1-1; 7 bases match TRBD1. This CDR3 has 13 amino acids. The junction had 9 bases not matched to a gene; V was cut back by 7 bases and J by 7 bases. CDR1 and CDR2 (germline): LGHDT, YNNKEL (reference sequence).

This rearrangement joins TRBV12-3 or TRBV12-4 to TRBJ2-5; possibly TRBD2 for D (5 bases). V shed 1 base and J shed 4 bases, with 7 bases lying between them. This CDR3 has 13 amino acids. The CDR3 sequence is CASSLGGSETQYF. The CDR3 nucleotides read TGTGCCAGCAGTTTAGGAGGGTCAGAGACCCAGTACTTC.

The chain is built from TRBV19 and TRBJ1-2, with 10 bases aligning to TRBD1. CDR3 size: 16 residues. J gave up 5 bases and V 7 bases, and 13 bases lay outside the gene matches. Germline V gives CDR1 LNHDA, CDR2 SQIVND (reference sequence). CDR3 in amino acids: CASTEDPRDRGYGYTF. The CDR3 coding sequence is TGTGCCAGTACTGAAGACCCCCGGGACAGGGGTTATGGCTACACCTTC. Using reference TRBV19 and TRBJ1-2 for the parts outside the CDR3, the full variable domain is DGGITQSPKYLFRKEGQNVTLSCEQNLNHDAMYWYRQDPGQGLRLIYYSQIVNDFQKGDIAEGYSVSREKKESFPLTVTSAQKNPTAFYLCASTEDPRDRGYGYTFGSGTRLTVV.

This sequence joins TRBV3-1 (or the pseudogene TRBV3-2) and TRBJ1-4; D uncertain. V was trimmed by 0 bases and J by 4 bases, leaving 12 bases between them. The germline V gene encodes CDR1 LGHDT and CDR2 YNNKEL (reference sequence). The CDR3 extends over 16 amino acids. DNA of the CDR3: TGTGCCAGCAGCCAAGATCGGTTGTCGGTTAATGAAAAACTGTTTTTT. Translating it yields CASSQDRLSVNEKLFF.

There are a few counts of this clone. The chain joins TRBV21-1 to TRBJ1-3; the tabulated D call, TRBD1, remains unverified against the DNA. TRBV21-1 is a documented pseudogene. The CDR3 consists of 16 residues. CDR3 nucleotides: TGTGCCAGCAGCGAAGGACAGGGGGCGGCTGGAAACACCATATATTTT. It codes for CASSEGQGAAGNTIYF.

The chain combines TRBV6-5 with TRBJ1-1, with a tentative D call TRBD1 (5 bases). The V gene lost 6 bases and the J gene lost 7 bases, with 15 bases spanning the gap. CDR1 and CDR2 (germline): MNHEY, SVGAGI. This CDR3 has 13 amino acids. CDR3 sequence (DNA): TGTGCCAGCAGACCCGACAGATTTAATGAAGCTTTCTTT. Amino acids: CASRPDRFNEAFF.

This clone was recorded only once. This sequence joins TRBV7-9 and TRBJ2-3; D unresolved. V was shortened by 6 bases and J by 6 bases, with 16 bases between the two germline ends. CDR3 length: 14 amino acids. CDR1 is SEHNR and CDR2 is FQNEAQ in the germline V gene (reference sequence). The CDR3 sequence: CASSASLPTDTQYF. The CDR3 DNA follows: TGTGCCAGCAGTGCGTCACTACCCACCGATACGCAGTATTTT.

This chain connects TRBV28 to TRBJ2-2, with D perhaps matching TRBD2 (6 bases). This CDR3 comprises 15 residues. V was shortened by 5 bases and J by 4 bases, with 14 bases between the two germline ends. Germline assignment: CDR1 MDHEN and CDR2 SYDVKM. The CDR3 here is CASSSWRASTGELFF. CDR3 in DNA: TGTGCCAGCAGTAGTTGGAGGGCGAGCACCGGGGAGCTGTTTTTT. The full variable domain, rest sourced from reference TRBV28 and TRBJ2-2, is DVKVTQSSRYLVKRTGEKVFLECVQDMDHENMFWYRQDPGLGLRLIYFSYDVKMKEKGDIPEGYSVSREKKERFSLILESASTNQTSMYLCASSSWRASTGELFFGEGSRLTVL.

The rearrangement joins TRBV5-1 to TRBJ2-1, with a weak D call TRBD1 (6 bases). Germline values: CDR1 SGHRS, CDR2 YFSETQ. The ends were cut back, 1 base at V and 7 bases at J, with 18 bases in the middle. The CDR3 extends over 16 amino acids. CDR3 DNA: TGCGCCAGCAGCTTGCGGCCCGAGGGGGTTTTGAATGAGCAGTTCTTC. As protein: CASSLRPEGVLNEQFF.

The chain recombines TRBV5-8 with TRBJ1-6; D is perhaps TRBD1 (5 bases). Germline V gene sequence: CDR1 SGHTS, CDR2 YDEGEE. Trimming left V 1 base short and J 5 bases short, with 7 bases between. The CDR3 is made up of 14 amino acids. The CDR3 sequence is CASSLWGDNSPLHF. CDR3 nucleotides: TGTGCCAGCAGCTTGTGGGGGGATAATTCACCCCTCCACTTT.

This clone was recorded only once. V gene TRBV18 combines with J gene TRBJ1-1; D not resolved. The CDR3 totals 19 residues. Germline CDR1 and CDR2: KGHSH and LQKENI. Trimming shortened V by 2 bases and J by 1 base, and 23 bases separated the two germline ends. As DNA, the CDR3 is TGTGCCAGCTCACCAAGAGTTAGTTGGGGAGTGGATGGGAACACTGAAGCTTTCTTT. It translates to CASSPRVSWGVDGNTEAFF.

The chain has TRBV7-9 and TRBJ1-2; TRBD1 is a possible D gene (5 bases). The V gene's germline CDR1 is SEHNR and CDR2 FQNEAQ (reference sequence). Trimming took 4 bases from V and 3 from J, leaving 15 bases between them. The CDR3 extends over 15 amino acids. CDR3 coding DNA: TGTGCCAGCAGCTCAAGATACAGGCTTGACTATGGCTACACCTTC. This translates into CASSSRYRLDYGYTF.

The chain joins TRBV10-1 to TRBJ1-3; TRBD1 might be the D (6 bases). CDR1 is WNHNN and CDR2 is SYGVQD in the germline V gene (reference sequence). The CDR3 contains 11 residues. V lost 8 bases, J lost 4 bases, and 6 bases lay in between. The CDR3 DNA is TGCGCCAGCGGACAGGGAAACACCATATATTTT. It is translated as CASGQGNTIYF.

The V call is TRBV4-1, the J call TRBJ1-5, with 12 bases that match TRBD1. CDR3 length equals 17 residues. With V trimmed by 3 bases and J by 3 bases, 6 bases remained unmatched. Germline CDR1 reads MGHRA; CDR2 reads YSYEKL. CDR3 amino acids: CASSHLGTGGLNQPQHF. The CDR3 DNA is TGCGCCAGCAGCCATCTCGGGACAGGGGGCCTCAATCAGCCCCAGCATTTT.

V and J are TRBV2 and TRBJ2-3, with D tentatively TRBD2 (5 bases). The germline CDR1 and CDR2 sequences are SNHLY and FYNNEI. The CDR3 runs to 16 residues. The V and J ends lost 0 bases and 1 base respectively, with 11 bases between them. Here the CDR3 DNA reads TGTGCCAGCAGTGAAGCTTCGGGGTGGGGCACAGATACGCAGTATTTT. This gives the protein CASSEASGWGTDTQYF.

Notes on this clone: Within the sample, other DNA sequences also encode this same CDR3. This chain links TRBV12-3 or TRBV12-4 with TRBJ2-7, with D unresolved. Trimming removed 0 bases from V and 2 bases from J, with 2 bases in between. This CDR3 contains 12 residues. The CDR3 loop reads CASSLATYEQYF. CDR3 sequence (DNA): TGTGCCAGCAGTTTAGCTACCTACGAGCAGTACTTC.

CDR3 loop: CASSQEGQGANEQFF. CDR3 bases: TGTGCCAGCAGCCAAGAGGGACAGGGCGCCAATGAGCAGTTCTTC. The chain links TRBV3-1 (or the pseudogene TRBV3-2) to TRBJ2-1; 9 positions agree with TRBD1. The V gene's germline CDR1 is LGHDT and CDR2 YNNKEL (reference sequence). CDR3 length equals 15 residues. The V and J ends lost 0 bases and 6 bases, in that order; junction bases with no gene match: 3.

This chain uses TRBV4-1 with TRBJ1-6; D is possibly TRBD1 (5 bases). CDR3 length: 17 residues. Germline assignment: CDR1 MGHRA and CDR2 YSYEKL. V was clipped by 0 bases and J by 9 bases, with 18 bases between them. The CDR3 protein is CASSQEDLRVFPSPLHF. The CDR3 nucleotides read TGCGCCAGCAGCCAAGAGGACCTCAGGGTGTTCCCTTCACCCCTCCACTTT.

The CDR3 loop reads CAWTQGVSTDTQYF. CDR3 DNA: TGTGCCTGGACACAAGGGGTTAGCACAGATACGCAGTATTTT. This sequence joins TRBV30 and TRBJ2-3; tentative D call: TRBD1 (5 bases). The CDR3 covers 14 residues. CDR1 is GTSNPN, CDR2 SVGIG, per germline (reference sequence). The germline V and J ends were trimmed by 4 bases and 0 bases, with 11 bases remaining between them.

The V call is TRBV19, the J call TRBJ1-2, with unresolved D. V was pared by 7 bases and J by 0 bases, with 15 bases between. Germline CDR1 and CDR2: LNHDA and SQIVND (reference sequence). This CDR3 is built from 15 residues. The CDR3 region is CASIPLGEANYGYTF. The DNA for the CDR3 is TGTGCCAGTATCCCCCTCGGGGAAGCTAACTATGGCTACACCTTC.

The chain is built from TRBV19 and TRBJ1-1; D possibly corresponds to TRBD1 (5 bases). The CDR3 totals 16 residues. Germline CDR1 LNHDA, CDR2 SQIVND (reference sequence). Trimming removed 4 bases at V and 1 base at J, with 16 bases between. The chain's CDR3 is CASSKNRQWENTEAFF. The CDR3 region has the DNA TGTGCCAGTAGTAAAAACCGACAGTGGGAGAACACTGAAGCTTTCTTT.